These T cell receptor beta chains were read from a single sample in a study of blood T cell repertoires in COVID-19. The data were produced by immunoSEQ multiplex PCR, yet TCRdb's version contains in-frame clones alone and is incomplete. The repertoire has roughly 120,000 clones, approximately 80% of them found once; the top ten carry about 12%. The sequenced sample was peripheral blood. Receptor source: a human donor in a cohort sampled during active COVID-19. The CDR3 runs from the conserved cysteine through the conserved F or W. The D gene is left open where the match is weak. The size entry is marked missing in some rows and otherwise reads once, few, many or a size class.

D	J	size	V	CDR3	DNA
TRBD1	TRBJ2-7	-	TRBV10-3	CATIRDRGLTYEQYF	TGTGCCACCATCCGGGACAGGGGTCTTACCTACGAGCAGTACTTC
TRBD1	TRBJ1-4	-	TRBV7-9	CASSNRGTNEKLFF	TGTGCCAGCAGCAACAGGGGGACTAATGAAAAACTGTTTTTT
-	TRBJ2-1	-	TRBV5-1	CASSLGGQNYNEQFF	TGCGCCAGCAGCTTGGGGGGGCAAAATTACAATGAGCAGTTCTTC
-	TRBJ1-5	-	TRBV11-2	CASSLDGGDQPQHF	TGTGCCAGCAGCTTAGATGGAGGGGATCAGCCCCAGCATTTT
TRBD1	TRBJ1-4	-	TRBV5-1	CASSPTGDSNEKLFF	TGCGCCAGCAGCCCTACAGGGGACTCTAATGAAAAACTGTTTTTT
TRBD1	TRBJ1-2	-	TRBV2	CASNAGTGGGYGYTF	TGTGCCAGCAATGCCGGGACAGGGGGCGGCTATGGCTACACCTTC
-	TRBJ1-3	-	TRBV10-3	CAISDPPTFSGNTIYF	TGTGCCATCAGTGACCCCCCGACTTTCTCTGGAAACACCATATATTTT
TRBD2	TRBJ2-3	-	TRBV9	CASSVGASGGADTQYF	TGTGCCAGCAGCGTAGGGGCTAGCGGGGGGGCAGATACGCAGTATTTT
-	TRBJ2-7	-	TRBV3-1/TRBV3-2	CASSLGGGTPYEQYF	TGTGCCAGCAGCCTCGGGGGAGGGACACCCTACGAGCAGTACTTC
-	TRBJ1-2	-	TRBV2	CASSSTGRGYTF	TGTGCCAGCAGTAGCACAGGGCGAGGCTACACCTTC
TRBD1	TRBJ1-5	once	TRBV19	CASSGRTGQYSNQPQHF	TGTGCCAGTAGTGGGCGGACAGGGCAGTATAGCAATCAGCCCCAGCATTTT
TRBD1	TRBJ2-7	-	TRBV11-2	CASSSTGIYEQYF	TGTGCCAGCAGCTCGACAGGGATCTACGAGCAGTACTTC
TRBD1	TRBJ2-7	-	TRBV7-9	CASSGDSGYEQYF	TGTGCCAGCAGCGGGGACAGTGGCTACGAGCAGTACTTC